The clone carrying this T cell receptor (beta chain) has only a few counts. Its antigen is still unknown. This sample is drawn from a study of identical twins. Study conclusions and caveats: For monozygotic twins, models underestimated out-of-frame TCR alpha sharing.

Healthy Caucasians alone served as donors. Template switching introduced a universal primer site, and the cDNA bore unique molecular identifiers. MiXCR was run by TCRdb on the 5' RACE reads, yielding one entry per CDR3 protein. The sample lists over 550,000 distinct CDR3 sequences; roughly 7.1% were seen once. The V and J ends lost 4 bases and 0 bases respectively, with 10 bases between them. The germline V gene has CDR1 SGHTA and CDR2 FQGNSA. This CDR3 spans 15 amino acids. Another study also made use of these data, one on yellow fever vaccine responses in identical twins.

The sample taken for sequencing was PBMCs. This receptor was identified in a woman between 18 and 30 years old in good health. This chain uses TRBV7-2 with TRBJ1-5; D is undetermined. The CDR3, as DNA: TGTGCCAGCAGCTCGCATATTAATAGCAATCAGCCCCAGCATTTT. As protein: CASSSHINSNQPQHF.